A selection of T cell receptor beta chains follows, all from one sample in a study of shared clonotypes between healthy human individuals. The data were produced by immunoSEQ multiplex PCR, yet TCRdb's version contains in-frame clones alone and is incomplete. The sample yields about 230,000 clones, approximately 70% seen once. Material for sequencing was memory CD4+ T cells sorted from blood. These receptors came from a young man in good health. Both conserved end residues are part of each CDR3. Fields, in order: J gene, D gene, CDR3 length, V gene, clone size, CDR3 DNA, CDR3 protein. A D gene is named only where the DNA matches it firmly. A row's size may be missing; if present it is once, few, many or a size class.

TRBJ2-7	.	13	TRBV6-5	.	TGTGCCAGCAGGACAGAGGGGGCCTACGAGCAGTACTTC	CASRTEGAYEQYF
TRBJ1-2	.	15	TRBV6-5	many	TGTGCCAGCACCCCCTACGCAACTGGGAACTATGGCTACACCTTC	CASTPYATGNYGYTF
TRBJ1-4	.	15	TRBV28	few	TGTGCCAGCAGTGCCTCCGGGAGCCGCGGAGAAAAACTGTTTTTT	CASSASGSRGEKLFF
TRBJ2-5	TRBD1	16	TRBV2	many	TGTGCCAGCCTCCGGTCGGGGACAGGTTGGCGAGAGACCCAGTACTTC	CASLRSGTGWRETQYF
TRBJ2-2	.	15	TRBV5-4	.	TGCGCCAGCAGCCTTACTAGAATCAGTACCGGGGAGCTGTTTTTT	CASSLTRISTGELFF
TRBJ2-5	TRBD2	14	TRBV29-1	.	TGCAGCGGTGGAGGCGGGAGTATCGGAGAGACCCAGTACTTC	CSGGGGSIGETQYF
TRBJ2-5	.	15	TRBV27	.	TGTGCCAGCAGGGCGGGATTACACGTACAAGAGACCCAGTACTTC	CASRAGLHVQETQYF
TRBJ2-7	TRBD2	14	TRBV15	.	TGTGCCACCAAGGGGACTAGCGGGTCCTACGAGCAGTACTTC	CATKGTSGSYEQYF
TRBJ2-7	TRBD1	16	TRBV18	once	TGTGCCAGCTCAACGCGGCCGGGGACAGGGGTCTCCGAGCAGTACTTC	CASSTRPGTGVSEQYF
TRBJ2-5	.	13	TRBV18	few	TGTGCCAGCTCACCCTCCAGGTCTGAGACCCAGTACTTC	CASSPSRSETQYF
TRBJ2-7	.	15	TRBV29-1	once	TGCAGCGCCTGTTTCCCCCTATCGACCGACTACGAGCAGTACTTC	CSACFPLSTDYEQYF
TRBJ1-2	TRBD1	16	TRBV28	.	TGTGCCAGCAGTTACTCCGGGACAGGGGAAAACTATGGCTACACCTTC	CASSYSGTGENYGYTF
TRBJ2-3	.	14	TRBV5-1	.	TGCGCCAGCAGCACACTTAGCGCCACAGATACGCAGTATTTT	CASSTLSATDTQYF
TRBJ2-3	TRBD2	17	TRBV5-1	once	TGCGCCAGCAGCTTGGAAACGACTAGCGGGAGATCAGATACGCAGTATTTT	CASSLETTSGRSDTQYF
TRBJ1-1	.	13	TRBV7-8	.	TGTGCCAGCAGCTTAGGGGGGCCCACTGAAGCTTTCTTT	CASSLGGPTEAFF
TRBJ2-4	.	17	TRBV10-2	.	TGCGCCAGCAGTGAGTCGAACGACAGAGTAGCCAAAAACATTCAGTACTTC	CASSESNDRVAKNIQYF
TRBJ1-5	.	17	TRBV18	.	TGTGCCAGCTCACCATTCTCGGGGGTAGGTAGCAATCAGCCCCAGCATTTT	CASSPFSGVGSNQPQHF
TRBJ2-3	.	14	TRBV29-1	.	TGCAGCGTTGATATAAGCGCCGGGGCAGATACGCAGTATTTT	CSVDISAGADTQYF
TRBJ2-7	.	15	TRBV9	.	TGTGCCAGCAGTAATTCCCCGGGCGGGGACTACGAGCAGTACTTC	CASSNSPGGDYEQYF
TRBJ2-1	TRBD1	13	TRBV7-2	.	TGTGCCAGCAGCCTGGGACAGAACAATGAGCAGTTCTTC	CASSLGQNNEQFF
TRBJ2-7	TRBD2	16	TRBV9	many	TGTGCCAGCAGCGTAGGAGCGGGAGGTCCCTCCTACGAGCAGTACTTC	CASSVGAGGPSYEQYF
TRBJ2-6	TRBD1	16	TRBV19	.	TGTGCCAGTAGTTTAGGGACAGGCTCTGGGGCCAACGTCCTGACTTTC	CASSLGTGSGANVLTF
TRBJ2-7	TRBD2	16	TRBV7-6	.	TGTGCCAGCAGCTTAGAGAGGACTAGCGGGAGGGTCGAGCAGTACTTC	CASSLERTSGRVEQYF
TRBJ2-1	.	16	TRBV5-1	.	TGCGCCAGCAGCTTGGCCCTAAGCTCCCTCGACAATGAGCAGTTCTTC	CASSLALSSLDNEQFF
TRBJ2-2	.	16	TRBV5-1	.	TGCGCCAGCAGCTTGGAGGCAGGGGGACTAGCCGGGGAGCTGTTTTTT	CASSLEAGGLAGELFF
TRBJ1-1	.	15	TRBV7-8	.	TGTGCCAGCAGCCTCTCCTTAACAGTAAACACTGAAGCTTTCTTT	CASSLSLTVNTEAFF
TRBJ2-3	TRBD2	16	TRBV28	once	TGTGCCAGTGCGCCCGGGACTAGCCTCGCCCCAGATACGCAGTATTTT	CASAPGTSLAPDTQYF
TRBJ1-1	.	13	TRBV27	.	TGTGCCAGCAGTTTAGTACTTGGCACTGAAGCTTTCTTT	CASSLVLGTEAFF
TRBJ2-3	.	14	TRBV15	.	TGTGCCACCAGCAGAGGTTCTGAAGCAGATACGCAGTATTTT	CATSRGSEADTQYF
TRBJ2-7	.	15	TRBV5-5	.	TGTGCCAGCAGCTCAAACCAGGGGTTCTACGAAGAGCAGTACTTC	CASSSNQGFYEEQYF
TRBJ2-3	TRBD2	15	TRBV5-1	.	TGCGCCAGCAGGACTAGCGGGAGTTCTACAGATACGCAGTATTTT	CASRTSGSSTDTQYF
TRBJ1-5	.	11	TRBV23-1	.	TGCGCCAGCAGTCAAGGACAGCCCCAGCATTTT	CASSQGQPQHF
TRBJ2-1	TRBD2	15	TRBV19	.	TGTGCCAGTAGTGGCAGGCTAGCGGGAGACGGTGAGCAGTTCTTC	CASSGRLAGDGEQFF
TRBJ2-7	TRBD2	16	TRBV9	.	TGTGCCAGCAGCCCAGGACTAGCACGCCCCTCTACGGAGCAGTACTTC	CASSPGLARPSTEQYF
TRBJ2-1	TRBD2	17	TRBV7-9	.	TGTGCCAGCAGCCCGGGGGTCGGGACTAGATTGGCCGATGAGCAGTTCTTC	CASSPGVGTRLADEQFF
TRBJ1-2	TRBD1	13	TRBV7-6	.	TGTGCCAGCAGCTTACGACAGGGCGATGGCTACACCTTC	CASSLRQGDGYTF
TRBJ2-1	.	12	TRBV7-9	.	TGTGCCAGCAGCCTGCCCCCTGTGGAGCAGTTCTTC	CASSLPPVEQFF
TRBJ2-7	.	14	TRBV19	.	TGTGCCAGTAGTATAGTTATCGGCCCCTACGAGCAGTACTTC	CASSIVIGPYEQYF